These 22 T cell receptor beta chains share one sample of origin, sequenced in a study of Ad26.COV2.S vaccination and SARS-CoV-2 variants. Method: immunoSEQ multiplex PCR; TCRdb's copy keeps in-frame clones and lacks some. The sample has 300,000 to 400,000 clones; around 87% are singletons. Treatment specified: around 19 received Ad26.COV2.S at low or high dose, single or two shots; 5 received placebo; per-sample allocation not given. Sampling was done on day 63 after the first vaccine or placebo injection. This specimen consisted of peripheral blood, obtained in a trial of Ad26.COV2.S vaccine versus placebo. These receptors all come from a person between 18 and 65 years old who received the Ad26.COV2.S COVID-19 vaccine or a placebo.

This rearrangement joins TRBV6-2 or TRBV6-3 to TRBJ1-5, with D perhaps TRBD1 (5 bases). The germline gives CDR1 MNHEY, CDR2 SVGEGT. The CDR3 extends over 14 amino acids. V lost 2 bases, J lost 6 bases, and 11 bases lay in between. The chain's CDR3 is CASSYEGEAQPQHF. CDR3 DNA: TGTGCCAGCAGTTACGAAGGGGAAGCTCAGCCCCAGCATTTT.

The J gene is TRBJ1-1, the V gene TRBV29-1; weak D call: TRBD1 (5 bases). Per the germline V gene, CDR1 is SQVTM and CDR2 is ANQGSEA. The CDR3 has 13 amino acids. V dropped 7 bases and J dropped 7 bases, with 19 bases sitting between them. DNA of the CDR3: TGCAGCGCCATGGTGGGGGGAAGGGATGAAGCTTTCTTT. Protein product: CSAMVGGRDEAFF.

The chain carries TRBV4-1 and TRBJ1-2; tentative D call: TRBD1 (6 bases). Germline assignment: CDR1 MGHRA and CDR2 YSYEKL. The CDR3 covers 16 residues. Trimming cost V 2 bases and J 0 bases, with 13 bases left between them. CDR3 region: CASSQRGPTSNYGYTF. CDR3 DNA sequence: TGCGCCAGCAGCCAACGGGGGCCGACTTCTAACTATGGCTACACCTTC.

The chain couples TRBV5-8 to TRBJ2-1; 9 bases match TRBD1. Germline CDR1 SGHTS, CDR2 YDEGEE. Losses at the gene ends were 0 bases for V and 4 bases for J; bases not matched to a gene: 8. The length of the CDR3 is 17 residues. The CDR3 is CASSLASYRGPYNEQFF. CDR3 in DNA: TGTGCCAGCAGCTTGGCTTCCTACAGGGGGCCTTACAATGAGCAGTTCTTC.

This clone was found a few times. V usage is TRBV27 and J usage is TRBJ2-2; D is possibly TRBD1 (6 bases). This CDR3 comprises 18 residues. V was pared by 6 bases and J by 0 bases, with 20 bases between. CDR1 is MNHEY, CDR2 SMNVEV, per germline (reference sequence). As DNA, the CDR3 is TGTGCCAGCAGCCTACTATACCCGGGACACTCGAACACCGGGGAGCTGTTTTTT. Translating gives CASSLLYPGHSNTGELFF.

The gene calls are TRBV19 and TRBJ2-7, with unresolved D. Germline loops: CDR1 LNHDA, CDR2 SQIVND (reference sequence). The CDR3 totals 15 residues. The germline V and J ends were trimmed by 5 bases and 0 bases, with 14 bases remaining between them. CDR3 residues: CASSSRAVVSYEQYF. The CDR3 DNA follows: TGTGCCAGTAGTTCCCGGGCCGTAGTCTCCTACGAGCAGTACTTC.

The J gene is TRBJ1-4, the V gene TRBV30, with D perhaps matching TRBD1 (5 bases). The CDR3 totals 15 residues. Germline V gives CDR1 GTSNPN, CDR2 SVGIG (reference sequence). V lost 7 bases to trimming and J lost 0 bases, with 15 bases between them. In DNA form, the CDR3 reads TGTGCCTTTGACAGCATCCTTGCAACTAATGAAAAACTGTTTTTT. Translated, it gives CAFDSILATNEKLFF.

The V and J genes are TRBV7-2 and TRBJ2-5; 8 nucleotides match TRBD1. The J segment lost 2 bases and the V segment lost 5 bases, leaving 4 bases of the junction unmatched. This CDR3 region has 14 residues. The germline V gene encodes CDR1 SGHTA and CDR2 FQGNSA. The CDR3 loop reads CASSLGQVQETQYF. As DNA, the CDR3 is TGTGCCAGCAGCCTGGGACAGGTACAAGAGACCCAGTACTTC.

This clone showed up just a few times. CDR3 protein: CASSLVASGGLQNEQFF. The CDR3 DNA is TGCGCCAGCAGCTTGGTGGCTAGCGGGGGCCTCCAGAATGAGCAGTTCTTC. V and J are TRBV5-1 and TRBJ2-1; 10 positions match TRBD2. The CDR3 runs to 17 residues. Germline trimming cut 0 bases from V and 7 bases from J; bases unmatched to any gene: 10. Germline CDR1 is SGHRS and CDR2 is YFSETQ.

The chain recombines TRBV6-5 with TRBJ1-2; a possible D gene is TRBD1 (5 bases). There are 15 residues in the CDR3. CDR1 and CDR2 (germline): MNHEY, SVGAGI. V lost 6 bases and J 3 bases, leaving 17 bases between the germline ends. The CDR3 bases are TGTGCCAGCAGCTCAAATACAGGAATAGACTATGGCTACACCTTC. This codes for CASSSNTGIDYGYTF.

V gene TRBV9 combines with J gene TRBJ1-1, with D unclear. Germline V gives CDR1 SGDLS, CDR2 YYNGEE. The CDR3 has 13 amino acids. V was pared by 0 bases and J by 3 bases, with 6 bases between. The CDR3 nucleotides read TGTGCCAGCAGCGTAGCAAGTGACACTGAAGCTTTCTTT. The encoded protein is CASSVASDTEAFF.

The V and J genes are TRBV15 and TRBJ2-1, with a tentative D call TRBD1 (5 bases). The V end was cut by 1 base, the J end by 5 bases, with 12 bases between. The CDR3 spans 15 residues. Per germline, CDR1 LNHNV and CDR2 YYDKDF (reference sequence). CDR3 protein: CATSRVYPRDNEQFF. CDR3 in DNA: TGTGCCACCAGCAGAGTTTACCCCAGGGACAATGAGCAGTTCTTC.

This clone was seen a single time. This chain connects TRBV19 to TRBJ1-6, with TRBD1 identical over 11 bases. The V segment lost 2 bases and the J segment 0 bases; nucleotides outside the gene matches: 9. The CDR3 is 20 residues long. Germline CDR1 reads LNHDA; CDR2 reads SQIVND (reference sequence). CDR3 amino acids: CASSIFADRGRTSYNSPLHF. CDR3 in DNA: TGTGCCAGTAGTATATTCGCGGACAGGGGGCGTACCTCCTATAATTCACCCCTCCACTTT. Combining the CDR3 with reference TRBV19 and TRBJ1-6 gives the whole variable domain DGGITQSPKYLFRKEGQNVTLSCEQNLNHDAMYWYRQDPGQGLRLIYYSQIVNDFQKGDIAEGYSVSREKKESFPLTVTSAQKNPTAFYLCASSIFADRGRTSYNSPLHFGNGTRLTVT.

The CDR3, as DNA: TGCGCCAGCAGCTTGGGACAGGGGACTAACACCGGGGAGCTGTTTTTT. Its translation: CASSLGQGTNTGELFF. The chain couples TRBV5-1 to TRBJ2-2; TRBD1 matches 8 bases. Trimming at V came to 0 bases and at J to 2 bases, leaving 3 bases not matched to a gene. Germline CDR1 is SGHRS and CDR2 is YFSETQ. This CDR3 spans 16 amino acids.

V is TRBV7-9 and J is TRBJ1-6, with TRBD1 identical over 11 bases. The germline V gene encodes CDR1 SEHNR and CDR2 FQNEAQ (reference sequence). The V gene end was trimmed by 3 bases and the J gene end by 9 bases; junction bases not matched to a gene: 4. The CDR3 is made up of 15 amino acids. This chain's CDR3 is CASSFSGQGASPLHF. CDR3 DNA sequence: TGTGCCAGCAGCTTTAGCGGACAGGGGGCTTCACCCCTCCACTTT.

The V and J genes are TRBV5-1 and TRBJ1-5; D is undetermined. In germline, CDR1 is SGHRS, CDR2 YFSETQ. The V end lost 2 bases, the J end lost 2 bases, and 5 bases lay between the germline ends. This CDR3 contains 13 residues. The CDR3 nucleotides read TGCGCCAGCAGCTTTGTTGGCAATCAGCCCCAGCATTTT. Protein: CASSFVGNQPQHF.

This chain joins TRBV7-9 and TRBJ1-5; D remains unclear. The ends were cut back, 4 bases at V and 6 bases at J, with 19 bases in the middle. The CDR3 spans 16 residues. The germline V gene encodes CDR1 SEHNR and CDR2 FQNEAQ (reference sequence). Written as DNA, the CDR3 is TGTGCCAGCAGCTCACGGTATACAGCAGGTACTCAGCCCCAGCATTTT. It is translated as CASSSRYTAGTQPQHF. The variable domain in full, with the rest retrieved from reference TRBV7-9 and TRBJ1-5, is DTGVSQNPRHKITKRGQNVTFRCDPISEHNRLYWYRQTLGQGPEFLTYFQNEAQLEKSRLLSDRFSAERPKGSFSTLEIQRTEQGDSAMYLCASSSRYTAGTQPQHFGDGTRLSIL.

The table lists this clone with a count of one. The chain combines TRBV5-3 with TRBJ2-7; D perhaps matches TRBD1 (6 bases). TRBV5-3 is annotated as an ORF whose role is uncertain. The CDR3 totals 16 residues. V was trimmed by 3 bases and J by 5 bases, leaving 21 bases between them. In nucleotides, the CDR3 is TGTGCCAGAAGCTGCTTGTGGGGGCGCGATGGCCACGAGCAGTACTTC. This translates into CARSCLWGRDGHEQYF.

The CDR3 sequence is CASSLAPGSTF. The CDR3 nucleotides read TGTGCCAGCAGCTTAGCCCCGGGTAGCACCTTC. This sequence joins TRBV7-9 and TRBJ1-2; D gene unclear. This CDR3 has 11 residues. Germline lookup yields CDR1 SEHNR and CDR2 FQNEAQ (reference sequence). Trimming removed 0 bases from V and 13 bases from J, with 9 bases in between.

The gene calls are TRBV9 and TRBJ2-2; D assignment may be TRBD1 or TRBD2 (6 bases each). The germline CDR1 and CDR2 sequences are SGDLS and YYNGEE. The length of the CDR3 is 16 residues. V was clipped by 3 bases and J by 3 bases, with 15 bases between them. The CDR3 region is CASSGVGGAHTGELFF. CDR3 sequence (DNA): TGTGCCAGCAGCGGGGTCGGGGGCGCACACACCGGGGAGCTGTTTTTT. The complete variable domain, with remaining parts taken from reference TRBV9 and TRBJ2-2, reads DSGVTQTPKHLITATGQRVTLRCSPRSGDLSVYWYQQSLDQGLQFLIQYYNGEERAKGNILERFSAQQFPDLHSELNLSSLELGDSALYFCASSGVGGAHTGELFFGEGSRLTVL.

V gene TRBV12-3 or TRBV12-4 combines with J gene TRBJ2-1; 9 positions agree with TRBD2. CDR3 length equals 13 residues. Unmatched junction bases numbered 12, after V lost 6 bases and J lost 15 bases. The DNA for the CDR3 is TGTGCCAGCAGGCAAGAGATTAGCGGGGGTGGGTTCTTC. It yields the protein CASRQEISGGGFF.

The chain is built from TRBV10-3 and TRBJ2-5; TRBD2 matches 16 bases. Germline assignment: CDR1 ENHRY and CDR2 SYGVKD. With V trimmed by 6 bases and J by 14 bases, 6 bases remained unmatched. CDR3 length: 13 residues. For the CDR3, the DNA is TGTGCCATCAGATCCGGGACTAGCGGGGGGGCTTACTTC. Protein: CAIRSGTSGGAYF.